This T cell receptor beta chain was identified in a study of patients with pleural tuberculosis. V trimming: 3 bases; J trimming: 7 bases; junction bases outside the gene matches: 3. CDR3 size: 12 residues. Germline values: CDR1 DFQATT, CDR2 SNEGSKA (reference sequence). This clonotype was counted ten times or more. TCRdb analysed the reads with MiXCR anew, one entry per CDR3 protein. The sample lists 40,000 to 55,000 distinct CDR3 sequences; 7.3% were seen once. The receptor was derived from a human donor with pleural tuberculosis. The chain employs TRBV20-1 and TRBJ2-7; 10 positions agree with TRBD1. In DNA, the CDR3 is TGCAGTGCTAGGGACAGGGGGGGTGAGCAGTACGTC. The encoded protein is CSARDRGGEQYV.